The rows below give T cell receptor beta chains drawn from one sample of a study of prognosis after radiotherapy for stage I lung cancer. TCRdb re-analysed the multiplex PCR reads in MiXCR, keeping a single row per CDR3 protein. The sample gives around 56,000 distinct CDR3 sequences, roughly 29% of which show up once; around 8% is in the top ten. Here the sequenced sample was PBMCs, taken before or after stereotactic body radiation therapy (not recorded which). The receptors shown here come from a donor at least 50 years old with non-small cell lung cancer. The conserved cysteine and the conserved F or W are not part of the CDR3 here. Each record gives: V gene, CDR3 protein.

>TRBV5-4
ASTLDRNYGYT
>TRBV29-1
SVSRGLSTEAF
>TRBV7-9
ASSKEGAREQY
>TRBV7-2
ASSHLSSTDTQY
>TRBV6-1
ASRGVGNTEAF
>TRBV2
ASSSLEAVNEQF
>TRBV5-1
ASSLGAANNEQF
>TRBV19
ASGHQNTGELF
>TRBV10-2
ASSEHGPQGTQY
>TRBV6-5
ASSSTTGTYEQY
>TRBV3-1
ASSHGGGWAGSYEQY
>TRBV7-9
ASSLVSQGGTAFQETQY
>TRBV24-1
ATAGHEQF
>TRBV3-1
ASSQASGGSGNTIY
>TRBV19
ASSRSHLQETQY
>TRBV3-1
ASSQVRQGGSPLH
>TRBV20-1
SARKRPGTGAYGGYGYT
>TRBV18
ASSPAKVMNTEAF
>TRBV6-5
ARSSSPESPQH
>TRBV20-1
SAKLPVFQNTEAF
>TRBV9
ASSGPGGGGELF
>TRBV5-5
ASSLVGRQETQY
>TRBV5-4
ASSSWDSYRYT
>TRBV11-2
ASSLELAYEQY
>TRBV3-1
ASSSGLAGGHRPNEQF
>TRBV3-1
ASRSAAHPLYGYT
>TRBV7-8
ASSNPGRYNEQF
>TRBV30
AWSAGTGAGQPQH
>TRBV5-6
ASSFLKYEQY